Given below is one T cell receptor beta chain in context. Its target is unknown. These data belong to a study of PD-1 blockade in classical Hodgkin lymphoma. Whole-study results and caveats: Newly diagnosed patients had baseline TCR diversity that was reportedly lower than that of healthy donors.

The method was immunoSEQ multiplex PCR; TCRdb's version includes in-frame clones alone and lacks a portion of them. Counted here are approximately 20,000 clones, approximately 89% occurring once; the ten biggest clones make up about 0.24%. The CDR3 runs 14 residues. CDR1 and CDR2 from the germline V gene are SGHNT and YYREEE (reference sequence). V lost 4 bases and J 6 bases, leaving 15 bases between the germline ends. Time point denoted: newly diagnosed, previously untreated cHL patient sample. The study purified CD4+ T cells from thawed PBMCs using magnetic negative selection. The V gene is TRBV5-4, the J gene TRBJ2-3; D is uncertain. The TCR was taken from a human donor with classical Hodgkin lymphoma. Sequences were obtained from CD4+ T cells from blood. This chain's CDR3 is CASSPDALRDTQYF. CDR3 coding DNA: TGTGCCAGCAGCCCAGACGCCCTCCGGGATACGCAGTATTTT.